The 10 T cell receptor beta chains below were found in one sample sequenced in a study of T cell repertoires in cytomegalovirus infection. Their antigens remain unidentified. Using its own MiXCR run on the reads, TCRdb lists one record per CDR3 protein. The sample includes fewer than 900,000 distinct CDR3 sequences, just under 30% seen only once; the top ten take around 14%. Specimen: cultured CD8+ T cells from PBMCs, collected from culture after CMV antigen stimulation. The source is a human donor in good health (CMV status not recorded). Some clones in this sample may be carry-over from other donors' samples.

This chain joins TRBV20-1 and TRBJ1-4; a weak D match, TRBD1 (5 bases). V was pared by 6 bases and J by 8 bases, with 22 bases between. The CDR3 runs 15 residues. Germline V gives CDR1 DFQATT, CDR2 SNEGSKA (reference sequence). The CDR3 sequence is CSAPGGELGAEKLFF. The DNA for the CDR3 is TGCAGTGCCCCCGGTGGTGAGCTAGGGGCCGAAAAACTGTTTTTT.

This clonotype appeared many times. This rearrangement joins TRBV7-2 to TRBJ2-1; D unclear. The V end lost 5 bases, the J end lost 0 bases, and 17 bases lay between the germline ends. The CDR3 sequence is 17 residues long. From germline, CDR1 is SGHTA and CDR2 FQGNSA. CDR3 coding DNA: TGTGCCAGCAGCCTAAGTTCCGGTCTCTCCTCCTACAATGAGCAGTTCTTC. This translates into CASSLSSGLSSYNEQFF. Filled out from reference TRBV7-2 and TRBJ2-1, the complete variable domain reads GAGVSQSPSNKVTEKGKDVELRCDPISGHTALYWYRQSLGQGLEFLIYFQGNSAPDKSGLPSDRFSAERTGGSVSTLTIQRTQQEDSAVYLCASSLSSGLSSYNEQFFGPGTRLTVL.

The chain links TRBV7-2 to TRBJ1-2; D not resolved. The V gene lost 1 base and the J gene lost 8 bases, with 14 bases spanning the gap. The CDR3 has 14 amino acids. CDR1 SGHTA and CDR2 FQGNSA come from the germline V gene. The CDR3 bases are TGTGCCAGCAGCTTAGGGGTGGCCATCATAGGCTACACCTTC. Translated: CASSLGVAIIGYTF.

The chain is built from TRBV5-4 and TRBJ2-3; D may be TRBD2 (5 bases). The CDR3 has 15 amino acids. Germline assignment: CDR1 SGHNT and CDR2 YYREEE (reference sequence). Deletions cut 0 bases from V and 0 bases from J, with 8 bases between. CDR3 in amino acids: CASSLGRTSTDTQYF. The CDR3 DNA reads TGTGCCAGCAGCTTGGGACGGACTAGCACAGATACGCAGTATTTT.

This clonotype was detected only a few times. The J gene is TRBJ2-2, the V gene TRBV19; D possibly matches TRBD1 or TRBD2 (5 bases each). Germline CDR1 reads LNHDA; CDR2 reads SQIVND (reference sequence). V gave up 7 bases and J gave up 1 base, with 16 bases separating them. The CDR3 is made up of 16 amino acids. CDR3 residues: CASTTPRGENTGELFF. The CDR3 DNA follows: TGTGCCAGTACCACCCCCAGAGGGGAGAACACCGGGGAGCTGTTTTTT.

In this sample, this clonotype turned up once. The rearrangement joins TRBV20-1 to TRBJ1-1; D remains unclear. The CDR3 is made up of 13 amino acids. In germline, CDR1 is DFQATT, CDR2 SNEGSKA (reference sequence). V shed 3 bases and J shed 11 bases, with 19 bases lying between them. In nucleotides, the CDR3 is TGCAGTGCTAGGTTAACCCACACTTCCGAGGCTTTCTTT. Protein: CSARLTHTSEAFF.

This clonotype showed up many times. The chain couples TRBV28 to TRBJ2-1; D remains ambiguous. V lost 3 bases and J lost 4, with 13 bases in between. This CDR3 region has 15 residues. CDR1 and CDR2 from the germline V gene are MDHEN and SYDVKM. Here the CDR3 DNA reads TGTGCCAGCAGTTTCGGTGGTGGGATTTACAATGAGCAGTTCTTC. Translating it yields CASSFGGGIYNEQFF.

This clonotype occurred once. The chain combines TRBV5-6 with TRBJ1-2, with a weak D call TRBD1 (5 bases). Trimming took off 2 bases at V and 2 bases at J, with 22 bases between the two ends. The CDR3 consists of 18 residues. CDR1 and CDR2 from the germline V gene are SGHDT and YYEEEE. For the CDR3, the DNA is TGTGCCAGCAGCTTTAGCAAAATGTTCCGGGGGAAGAACTATGGCTACACCTTC. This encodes CASSFSKMFRGKNYGYTF.

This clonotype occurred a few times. The CDR3 here is CASSLVATNTGELFF. The CDR3 coding sequence is TGTGCCAGCAGCCTCGTAGCCACGAACACCGGGGAGCTGTTTTTT. This chain connects TRBV7-6 to TRBJ2-2; D is undetermined. Per germline, CDR1 SGHVS and CDR2 FNYEAQ. This CDR3 comprises 15 residues. The V end lost 5 bases, the J end lost 0 bases, and 10 bases lay between the germline ends. Together with reference TRBV7-6 and TRBJ2-2, the CDR3 gives the full variable domain: GAGVSQSPRYKVTKRGQDVALRCDPISGHVSLYWYRQALGQGPEFLTYFNYEAQQDKSGLPNDRFSAERPEGSISTLTIQRTEQRDSAMYRCASSLVATNTGELFFGEGSRLTVL.

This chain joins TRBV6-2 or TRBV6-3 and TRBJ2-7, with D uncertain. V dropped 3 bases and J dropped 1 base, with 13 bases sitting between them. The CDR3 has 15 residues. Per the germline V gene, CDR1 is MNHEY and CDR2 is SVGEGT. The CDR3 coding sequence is TGTGCCAGCAGTTATTCGGCGGCCCGTTCCTACGAGCAGTACTTC. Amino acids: CASSYSAARSYEQYF.